This T cell receptor beta chain was observed in a study of CD8+ T cells in alopecia areata. Study-wide background: Patients in the treated group were given tofacitinib by mouth, 5 to 10 mg twice a day. Study results and limitations: Scalp lesions, especially in alopecia totalis/universalis, had higher clonality than normal scalp. Scalp data also include sequences from resident alphabeta T cells of normal skin. It was less clear whether patients shared TCRs than it was in mice, possibly because of HLA.

The CDR3 covers 15 residues. V lost 4 bases, J lost 0 bases, and 6 bases stayed unmatched. Germline CDR1 reads SGHRS; CDR2 reads YFSETQ. About this clone: Its antigen is unknown.

Investigators isolated RNA and reverse transcribed it into cDNA to act as the sequencing template. TCRdb's table, derived via immunoSEQ multiplex PCR, lists solely in-frame clones and lacks some. The table has some 130,000 clones, around 49% seen once. The sequence was obtained from a human donor with alopecia areata. V gene TRBV5-1 combines with J gene TRBJ2-7; 8 nucleotides align to TRBD1. The sample was CD8+ T cells sorted from blood, taken at week 0. CDR3 nucleotide sequence: TGCGCCAGCAGCGCGGGACAGGCTATCTCCTACGAGCAGTACTTC. This sequence encodes CASSAGQAISYEQYF.